This T cell receptor (beta chain) was sequenced for a study of OX40 agonist ivuxolimab in advanced cancers. Study-wide context: The diagnoses of dose-escalation patients were hepatocellular carcinoma, melanoma, renal cell or head and neck cancer. Broader study findings: The study did not work out the antigen specificity of the expanded peripheral T cells.

At cycle 4 day 1, cycle 7 day 1, and baseline, blood was sampled. Concerning this clone: Its specificity is not known.

Produced via immunoSEQ multiplex PCR; TCRdb's table is partial and in-frame only. The repertoire holds tens of thousands of clones, 75% to 90% seen once, with roughly 4.5% in the top ten. The germline gives CDR1 SGHTA, CDR2 FQGNSA. The CDR3 has 14 amino acids. After removal of 5 bases from V and 5 bases from J, the junction contained 2 bases not matched to a gene. The source of this sequence is an adult with an advanced solid tumor such as melanoma, head and neck, liver or kidney cancer. The chain is built from TRBV7-2 and TRBJ2-2; TRBD2 aligns across 10 bases. Sequenced here: CD4+ or CD8+ T cells sorted from blood, sampled in a trial of the OX40 agonist ivuxolimab. The CDR3 coding sequence is TGTGCCAGCAGCCCTAGCGGGGGAACCGGGGAGCTGTTTTTT. Translated: CASSPSGGTGELFF.